The 14 T cell receptor beta chains below all came from one sample that was sequenced in a study of T cell changes during pregnancy in multiple sclerosis. The data were produced by immunoSEQ multiplex PCR, yet TCRdb's version contains in-frame clones alone and is incomplete. The table lists tens of thousands of clones, over 80% of them singletons. The source was peripheral blood, collected after pregnancy. These receptors all stem from a female donor with multiple sclerosis, enrolled in a pregnancy study.

The V gene is TRBV4-1, the J gene TRBJ2-7, with 12 bases matching TRBD2. Germline V gene sequence: CDR1 MGHRA, CDR2 YSYEKL. The CDR3 runs to 18 residues. V lost 0 bases, J lost 5 bases, and 11 bases stayed unmatched. The CDR3, as DNA: TGCGCCAGCAGCCAAGATCCCGTTGGGCCTAGCGGGAGGGACGAGCAGTACTTC. Translation gives CASSQDPVGPSGRDEQYF.

V is TRBV11-1 and J is TRBJ2-1; maybe TRBD2 (6 bases). The CDR3 totals 13 residues. From germline, CDR1 is SGHAT and CDR2 FQDESV (reference sequence). V was shortened by 6 bases and J by 3 bases, with 9 bases between the two germline ends. The DNA of the CDR3 is TGTGCCAGCAGGCGGAGGGACTACAATGAGCAGTTCTTC. Protein product: CASRRRDYNEQFF.

The rearrangement links TRBV6-6 to TRBJ1-2; 8 bases agree with TRBD1. Germline loops: CDR1 MNHNY, CDR2 SVGAGI (reference sequence). The CDR3 runs to 12 residues. J gave up 8 bases and V 6 bases, and 5 bases lay outside the gene matches. CDR3 bases: TGTGCCAGCAGACAGGGGGTTAAGGGCTACACCTTC. It is translated as CASRQGVKGYTF.

V and J are TRBV2 and TRBJ2-1; 9 nucleotides match TRBD2. V gave up 5 bases and J gave up 5 bases; unmatched junction bases: 4. CDR3 length: 14 residues. CDR1 is SNHLY, CDR2 FYNNEI, per germline. The CDR3 DNA reads TGTGCCAGCAGTAATTTAGCGGGGGACAATGAGCAGTTCTTC. It encodes CASSNLAGDNEQFF.

The rearrangement uses TRBV5-1 and TRBJ2-7; 9 nucleotides line up with TRBD1. This CDR3 contains 14 residues. The germline V gene has CDR1 SGHRS and CDR2 YFSETQ. J gave up 5 bases and V 1 base, and 4 bases lay outside the gene matches. The chain's CDR3 is CASSLLDRGHEQYF. CDR3 coding DNA: TGCGCCAGCAGCTTGTTGGACAGGGGTCACGAGCAGTACTTC.

The V and J genes are TRBV4-1 and TRBJ2-7, with 10 positions matching TRBD2. V dropped 0 bases and J dropped 4; count of bases not matched to a gene: 6. CDR1 MGHRA and CDR2 YSYEKL come from the germline V gene. The CDR3 is 16 residues long. The CDR3 is CASSQEKRGGIYEQYF. The CDR3 nucleotides read TGCGCCAGCAGCCAAGAAAAGCGGGGGGGGATTTACGAGCAGTACTTC.

The rearrangement joins TRBV19 to TRBJ2-3, with 8 positions matching TRBD2. The germline CDR1 and CDR2 sequences are LNHDA and SQIVND (reference sequence). V was pared by 3 bases and J by 0 bases, with 2 bases of the junction left unmatched. This CDR3 has 15 residues. CDR3 nucleotide sequence: TGTGCCAGTAGTATGGCGGGGGGAAGCACAGATACGCAGTATTTT. Its translation is CASSMAGGSTDTQYF.

The chain couples TRBV5-1 to TRBJ2-1; a possible D gene is TRBD2 (6 bases). Trimming stripped 1 base from V and 9 bases from J, with 8 bases between. There are 12 residues in the CDR3. Germline V gene sequence: CDR1 SGHRS, CDR2 YFSETQ. The CDR3 bases are TGCGCCAGCAGCTTGCGGGGACTTGAGCAGTTCTTC. Its translation is CASSLRGLEQFF.

This chain connects TRBV6-5 to TRBJ2-2; D not resolved. V was cut by 6 bases and J by 6 bases, with 14 bases left in between. CDR3 size: 14 residues. Germline CDR1 and CDR2: MNHEY and SVGAGI. This chain's CDR3 is CASSRNVGAGELFF. Written as DNA, the CDR3 is TGTGCCAGCAGCCGTAACGTAGGAGCCGGGGAGCTGTTTTTT.

V gene TRBV18 combines with J gene TRBJ2-7; D may be TRBD1 (6 bases). The CDR3 sequence is 15 residues long. Germline V gives CDR1 KGHSH, CDR2 LQKENI. V lost 5 bases, J lost 4 bases, and 18 bases lay in between. Written as DNA, the CDR3 is TGTGCCAGCTCATTAGGGACAAGAACCGAATACGAGCAGTACTTC. This translates into CASSLGTRTEYEQYF. The complete variable domain, with remaining parts taken from reference TRBV18 and TRBJ2-7, reads NAGVMQNPRHLVRRRGQEARLRCSPMKGHSHVYWYRQLPEEGLKFMVYLQKENIIDESGMPKERFSAEFPKEGPSILRIQQVVRGDSAAYFCASSLGTRTEYEQYFGPGTRLTVT.

The J gene is TRBJ1-1, the V gene TRBV30; 12 nucleotides match TRBD1. V shed 3 bases, J shed 6 bases, and the junction held 5 bases outside the gene matches. The CDR3 covers 14 residues. CDR1 and CDR2 (germline): GTSNPN, SVGIG (reference sequence). The CDR3 DNA reads as TGTGCCTGGAGGGGGGACAGGGGGCACTCTGAAGCTTTCTTT. It is translated as CAWRGDRGHSEAFF.

This chain links TRBV5-4 with TRBJ2-7; 9 nucleotides align to TRBD2. V was pared by 0 bases and J by 5 bases, with 12 bases of the junction left unmatched. The CDR3 has 17 amino acids. Germline lookup yields CDR1 SGHNT and CDR2 YYREEE (reference sequence). CDR3 nucleotide sequence: TGTGCCAGCAGCTTGGTAGTAGCGGGGGCCGCTTCTAACGAGCAGTACTTC. It is translated as CASSLVVAGAASNEQYF.

CDR3 in DNA: TGTGCCAGCAGCTCAGCCCCTAGCGGAAACACAGATACGCAGTATTTT. Translation: CASSSAPSGNTDTQYF. The chain carries TRBV7-2 and TRBJ2-3, with TRBD2 matching 7 bases. The V segment lost 4 bases and the J segment 2 bases; nucleotides outside the gene matches: 9. CDR1 is SGHTA and CDR2 is FQGNSA in the germline V gene. The CDR3 runs 16 residues.

This clone was picked up one time. This rearrangement joins TRBV30 to TRBJ2-1; 8 bases line up with TRBD2. Germline trimming cut 5 bases from V and 7 bases from J; bases unmatched to any gene: 4. Germline loops: CDR1 GTSNPN, CDR2 SVGIG (reference sequence). This CDR3 has 12 amino acids. CDR3 amino acids: CAWETGGNEQFF. In DNA form, the CDR3 reads TGTGCCTGGGAGACGGGGGGGAATGAGCAGTTCTTC.